This TCR beta chain was retrieved from a study of blood T cell repertoires in COVID-19. The CDR3 consists of 14 residues. The ends were cut back, 6 bases at V and 3 bases at J, with 12 bases in the middle. Germline V gene data show CDR1 as SEHNR and CDR2 as FQNEAQ (reference sequence). Using immunoSEQ multiplex PCR, the repertoire was profiled, and TCRdb retains in-frame clones only, with some absent. The sample lists 230,000 or so clones; 89% were seen once. The sample taken for sequencing was peripheral blood. This TCR was sampled from a woman aged 40 to 55 who had recovered from COVID-19. The genes are TRBV7-9 and TRBJ2-1, with D possibly matching TRBD2 (5 bases). Here the CDR3 reads CASSVGLVYNEQFF. In nucleotides, the CDR3 is TGTGCCAGCAGTGTCGGACTCGTCTACAATGAGCAGTTCTTC.